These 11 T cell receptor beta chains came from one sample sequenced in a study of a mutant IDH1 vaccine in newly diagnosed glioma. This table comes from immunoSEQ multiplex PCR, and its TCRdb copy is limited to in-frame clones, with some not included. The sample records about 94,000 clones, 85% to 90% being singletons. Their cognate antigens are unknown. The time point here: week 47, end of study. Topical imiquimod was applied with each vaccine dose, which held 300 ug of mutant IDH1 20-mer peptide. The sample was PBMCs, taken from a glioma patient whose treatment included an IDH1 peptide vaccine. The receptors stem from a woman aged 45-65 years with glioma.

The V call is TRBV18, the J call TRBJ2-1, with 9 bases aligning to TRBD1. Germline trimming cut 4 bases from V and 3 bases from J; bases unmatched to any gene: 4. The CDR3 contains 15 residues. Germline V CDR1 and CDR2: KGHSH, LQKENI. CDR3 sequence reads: CASSLRDRDYNEQFF. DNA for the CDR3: TGTGCCAGCTCACTACGGGACAGGGACTACAATGAGCAGTTCTTC.

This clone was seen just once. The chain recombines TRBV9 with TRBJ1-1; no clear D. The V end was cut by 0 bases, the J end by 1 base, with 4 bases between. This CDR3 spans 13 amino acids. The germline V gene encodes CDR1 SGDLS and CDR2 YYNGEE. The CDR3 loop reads CASSVGRNTEAFF. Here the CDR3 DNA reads TGTGCCAGCAGCGTAGGGAGGAACACTGAAGCTTTCTTT. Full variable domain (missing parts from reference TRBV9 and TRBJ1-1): DSGVTQTPKHLITATGQRVTLRCSPRSGDLSVYWYQQSLDQGLQFLIQYYNGEERAKGNILERFSAQQFPDLHSELNLSSLELGDSALYFCASSVGRNTEAFFGQGTRLTVV.

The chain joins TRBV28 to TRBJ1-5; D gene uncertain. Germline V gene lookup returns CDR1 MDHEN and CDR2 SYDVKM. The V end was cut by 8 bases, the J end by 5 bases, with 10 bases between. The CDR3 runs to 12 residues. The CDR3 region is CASGRQDQPQHF. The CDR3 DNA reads TGTGCCAGCGGCCGCCAGGATCAGCCCCAGCATTTT.

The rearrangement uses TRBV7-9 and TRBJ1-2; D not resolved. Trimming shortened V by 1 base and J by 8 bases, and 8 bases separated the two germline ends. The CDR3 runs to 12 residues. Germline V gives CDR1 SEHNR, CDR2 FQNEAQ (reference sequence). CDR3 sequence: CASSLEQGGYTF. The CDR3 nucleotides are TGTGCCAGCAGCTTAGAGCAAGGAGGCTACACCTTC.

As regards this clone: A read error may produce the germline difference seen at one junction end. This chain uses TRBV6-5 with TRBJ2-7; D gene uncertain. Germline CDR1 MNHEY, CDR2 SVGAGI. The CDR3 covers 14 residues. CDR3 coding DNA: TGTGCCAGCAGTTACTCTCGGCGAACCCAACTCCAGAACTTC. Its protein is CASSYSRRTQLQNF.

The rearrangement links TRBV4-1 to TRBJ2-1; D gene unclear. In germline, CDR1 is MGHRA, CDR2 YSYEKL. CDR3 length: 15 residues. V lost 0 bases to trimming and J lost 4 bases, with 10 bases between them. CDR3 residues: CASSQEPGVYNEQFF. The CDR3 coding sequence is TGCGCCAGCAGCCAAGAGCCAGGAGTTTACAATGAGCAGTTCTTC.

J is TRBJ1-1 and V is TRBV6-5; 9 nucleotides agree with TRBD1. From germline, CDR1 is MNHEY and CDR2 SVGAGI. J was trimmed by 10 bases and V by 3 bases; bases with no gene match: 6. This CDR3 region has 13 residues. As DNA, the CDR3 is TGTGCCAGCAGTTATACAGGGGGCCAGGGAGCTTTCTTT. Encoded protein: CASSYTGGQGAFF.

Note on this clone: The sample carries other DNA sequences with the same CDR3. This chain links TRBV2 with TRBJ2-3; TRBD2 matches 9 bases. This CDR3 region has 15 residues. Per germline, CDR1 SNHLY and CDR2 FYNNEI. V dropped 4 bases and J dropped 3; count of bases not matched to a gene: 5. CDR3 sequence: CASSGLAGITDTQYF. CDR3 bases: TGTGCCAGCAGTGGCCTAGCGGGAATAACAGATACGCAGTATTTT.

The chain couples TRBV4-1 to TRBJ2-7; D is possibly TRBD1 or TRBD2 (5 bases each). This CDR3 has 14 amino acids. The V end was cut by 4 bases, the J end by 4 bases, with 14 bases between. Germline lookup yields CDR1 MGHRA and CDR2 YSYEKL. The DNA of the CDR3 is TGCGCCAGCAGCCGTCAAGGAGAGGGGTACGAGCAGTACTTC. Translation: CASSRQGEGYEQYF.

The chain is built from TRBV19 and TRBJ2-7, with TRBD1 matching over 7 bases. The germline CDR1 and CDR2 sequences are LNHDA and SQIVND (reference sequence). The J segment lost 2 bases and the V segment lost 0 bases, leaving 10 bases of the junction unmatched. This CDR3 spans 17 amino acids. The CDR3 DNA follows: TGTGCCAGTAGTATAGATCCTGAGTATGGGACAGCCTACGAGCAGTACTTC. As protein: CASSIDPEYGTAYEQYF.

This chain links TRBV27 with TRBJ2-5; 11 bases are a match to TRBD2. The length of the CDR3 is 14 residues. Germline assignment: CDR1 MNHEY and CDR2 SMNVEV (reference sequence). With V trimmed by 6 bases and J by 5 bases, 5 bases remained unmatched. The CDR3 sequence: CASRLAGVQETQYF. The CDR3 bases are TGTGCCAGCAGACTAGCGGGAGTGCAGGAGACCCAGTACTTC.